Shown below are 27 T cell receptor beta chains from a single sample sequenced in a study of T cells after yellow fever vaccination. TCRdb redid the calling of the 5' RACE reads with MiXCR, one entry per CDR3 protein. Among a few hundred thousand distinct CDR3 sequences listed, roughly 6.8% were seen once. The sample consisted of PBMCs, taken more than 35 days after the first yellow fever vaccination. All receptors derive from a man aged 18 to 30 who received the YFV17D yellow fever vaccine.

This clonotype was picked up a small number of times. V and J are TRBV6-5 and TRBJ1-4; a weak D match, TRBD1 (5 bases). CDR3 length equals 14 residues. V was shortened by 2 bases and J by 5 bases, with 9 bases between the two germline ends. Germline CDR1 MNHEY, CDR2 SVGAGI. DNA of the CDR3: TGTGCCAGCAGTTACGGACATAGGAATGAAAAACTGTTTTTT. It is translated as CASSYGHRNEKLFF.

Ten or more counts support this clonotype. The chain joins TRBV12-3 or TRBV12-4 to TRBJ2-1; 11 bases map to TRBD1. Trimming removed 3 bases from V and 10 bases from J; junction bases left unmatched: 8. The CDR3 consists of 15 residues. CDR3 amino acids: CASSFGQGASAEQFF. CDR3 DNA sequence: TGTGCCAGCAGTTTCGGACAGGGGGCATCTGCGGAGCAGTTCTTC.

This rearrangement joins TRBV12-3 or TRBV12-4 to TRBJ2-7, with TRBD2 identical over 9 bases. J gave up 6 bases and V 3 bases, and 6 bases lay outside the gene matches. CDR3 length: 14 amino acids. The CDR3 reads CASSLRGGEVEQYF. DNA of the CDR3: TGTGCCAGCAGTTTGCGGGGGGGAGAAGTCGAGCAGTACTTC.

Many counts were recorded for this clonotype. The CDR3 loop reads CASSVTGDEQYF. In DNA form, the CDR3 reads TGCGCCAGCAGCGTAACAGGGGACGAGCAGTACTTC. The V gene is TRBV5-1, the J gene TRBJ2-7, with TRBD1 matching 7 bases. The length of the CDR3 is 12 residues. The trim removed 4 bases at V and 5 bases at J, leaving 3 bases unmatched. Germline lookup yields CDR1 SGHRS and CDR2 YFSETQ.

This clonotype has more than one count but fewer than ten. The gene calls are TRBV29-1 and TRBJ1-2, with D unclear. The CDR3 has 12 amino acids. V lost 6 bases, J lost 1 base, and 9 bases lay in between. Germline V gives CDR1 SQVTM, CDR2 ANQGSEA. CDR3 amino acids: CSVSDGNYGYTF. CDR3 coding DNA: TGCAGCGTATCGGACGGTAACTATGGCTACACCTTC.

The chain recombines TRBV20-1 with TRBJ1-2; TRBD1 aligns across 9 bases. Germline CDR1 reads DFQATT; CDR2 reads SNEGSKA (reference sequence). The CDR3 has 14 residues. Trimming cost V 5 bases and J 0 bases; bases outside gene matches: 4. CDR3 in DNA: TGCAGTGCTCCCGGGACAGGGTCTAACTATGGCTACACCTTC. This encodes CSAPGTGSNYGYTF.

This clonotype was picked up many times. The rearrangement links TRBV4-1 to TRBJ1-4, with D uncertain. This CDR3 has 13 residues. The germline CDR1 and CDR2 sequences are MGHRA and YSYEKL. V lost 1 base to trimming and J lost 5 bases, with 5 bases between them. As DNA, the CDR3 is TGCGCCAGCAGCCAAGGACAAAATGAAAAACTGTTTTTT. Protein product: CASSQGQNEKLFF.

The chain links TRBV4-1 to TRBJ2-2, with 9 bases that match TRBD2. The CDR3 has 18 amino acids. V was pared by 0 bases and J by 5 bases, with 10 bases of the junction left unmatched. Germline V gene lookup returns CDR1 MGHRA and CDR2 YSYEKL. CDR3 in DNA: TGCGCCAGCAGCCAAGAGAAGCGGGGGGTAGGTTGGACCGGGGAGCTGTTTTTT. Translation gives CASSQEKRGVGWTGELFF.

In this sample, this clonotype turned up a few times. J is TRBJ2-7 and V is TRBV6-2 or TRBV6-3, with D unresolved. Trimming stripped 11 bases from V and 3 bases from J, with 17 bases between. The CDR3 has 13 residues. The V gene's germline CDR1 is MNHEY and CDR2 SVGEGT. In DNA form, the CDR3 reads TGTGCCGTCGAATTGACTCGAAACTACGAGCAGTACGTC. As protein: CAVELTRNYEQYV.

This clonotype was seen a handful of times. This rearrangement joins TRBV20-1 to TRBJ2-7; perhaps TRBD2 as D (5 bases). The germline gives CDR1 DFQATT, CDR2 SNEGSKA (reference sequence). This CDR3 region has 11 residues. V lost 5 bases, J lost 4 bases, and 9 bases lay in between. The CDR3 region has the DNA TGCAGTGCTGCCCGAGGGTACGAGCAGTACTTC. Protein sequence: CSAARGYEQYF.

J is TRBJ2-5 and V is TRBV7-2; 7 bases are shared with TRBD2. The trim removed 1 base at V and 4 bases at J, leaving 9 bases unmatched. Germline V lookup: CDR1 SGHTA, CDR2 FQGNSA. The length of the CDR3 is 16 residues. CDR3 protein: CASSLVAGVARETQYF. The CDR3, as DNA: TGTGCCAGCAGCTTAGTGGCGGGGGTAGCCCGAGAGACCCAGTACTTC. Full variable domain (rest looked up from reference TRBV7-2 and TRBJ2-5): GAGVSQSPSNKVTEKGKDVELRCDPISGHTALYWYRQSLGQGLEFLIYFQGNSAPDKSGLPSDRFSAERTGGSVSTLTIQRTQQEDSAVYLCASSLVAGVARETQYFGPGTRLLVL.

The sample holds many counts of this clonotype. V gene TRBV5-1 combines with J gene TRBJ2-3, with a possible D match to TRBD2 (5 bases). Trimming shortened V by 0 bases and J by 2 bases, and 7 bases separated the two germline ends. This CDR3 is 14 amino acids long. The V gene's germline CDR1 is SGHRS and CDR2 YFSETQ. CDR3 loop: CASSLGGFTDTQYF. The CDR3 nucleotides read TGCGCCAGCAGCTTGGGCGGGTTCACAGATACGCAGTATTTT.

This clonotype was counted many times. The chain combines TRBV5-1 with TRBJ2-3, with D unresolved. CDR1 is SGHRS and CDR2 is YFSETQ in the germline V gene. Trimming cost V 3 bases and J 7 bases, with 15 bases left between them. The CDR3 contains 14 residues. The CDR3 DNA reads TGCGCCAGCAGCTCCGGGCAGGTGTCAAATACGCAGTATTTT. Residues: CASSSGQVSNTQYF.

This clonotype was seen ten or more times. In DNA, the CDR3 is TGTGCCAGCAGTGTACCGGGACAGTCCCAGTACTTC. It encodes CASSVPGQSQYF. V and J are TRBV28 and TRBJ2-5; 7 bases fit TRBD1. V dropped 5 bases and J dropped 9; count of bases not matched to a gene: 6. The length of the CDR3 is 12 residues. The germline CDR1 and CDR2 sequences are MDHEN and SYDVKM.

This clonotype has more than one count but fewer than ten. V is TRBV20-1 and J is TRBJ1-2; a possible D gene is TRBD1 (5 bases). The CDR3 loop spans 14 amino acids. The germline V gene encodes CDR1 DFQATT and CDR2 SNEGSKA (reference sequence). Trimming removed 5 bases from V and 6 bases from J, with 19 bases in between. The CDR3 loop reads CSASTDKKEDGYTF. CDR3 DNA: TGCAGTGCTTCTACGGACAAAAAAGAGGATGGCTACACCTTC.

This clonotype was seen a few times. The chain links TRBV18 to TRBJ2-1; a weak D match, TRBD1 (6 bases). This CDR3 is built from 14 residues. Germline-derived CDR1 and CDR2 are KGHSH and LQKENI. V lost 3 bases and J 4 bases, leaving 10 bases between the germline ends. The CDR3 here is CASSPGTSYNEQFF. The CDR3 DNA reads TGTGCCAGCTCACCCGGGACATCGTACAATGAGCAGTTCTTC.

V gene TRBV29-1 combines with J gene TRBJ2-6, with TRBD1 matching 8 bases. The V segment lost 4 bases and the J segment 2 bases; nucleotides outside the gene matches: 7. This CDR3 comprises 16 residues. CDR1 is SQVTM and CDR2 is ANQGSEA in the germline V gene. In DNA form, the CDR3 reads TGCAGCGTTGTAGAAGACAGGGGACCTGGGGCCAACGTCCTGACTTTC. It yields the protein CSVVEDRGPGANVLTF.

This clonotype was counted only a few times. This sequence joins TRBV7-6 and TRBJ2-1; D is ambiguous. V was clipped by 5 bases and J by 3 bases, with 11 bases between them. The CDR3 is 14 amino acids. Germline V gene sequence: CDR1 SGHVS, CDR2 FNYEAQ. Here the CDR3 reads CASSPTNIYNEQFF. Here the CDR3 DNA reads TGTGCCAGCAGCCCCACGAACATCTACAATGAGCAGTTCTTC.

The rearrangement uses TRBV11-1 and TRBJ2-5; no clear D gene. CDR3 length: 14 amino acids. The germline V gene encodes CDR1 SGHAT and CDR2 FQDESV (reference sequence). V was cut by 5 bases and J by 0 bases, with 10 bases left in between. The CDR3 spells CASSPTEYQETQYF. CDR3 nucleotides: TGTGCCAGCAGCCCCACAGAGTACCAAGAGACCCAGTACTTC.

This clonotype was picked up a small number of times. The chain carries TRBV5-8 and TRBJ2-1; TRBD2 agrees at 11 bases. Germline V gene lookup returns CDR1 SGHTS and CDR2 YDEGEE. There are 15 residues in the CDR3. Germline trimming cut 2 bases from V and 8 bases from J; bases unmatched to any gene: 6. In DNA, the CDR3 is TGTGCCAGCAGCTTCGGTAGCGGGGGGGCCGATGAGCAGTTCTTC. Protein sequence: CASSFGSGGADEQFF.

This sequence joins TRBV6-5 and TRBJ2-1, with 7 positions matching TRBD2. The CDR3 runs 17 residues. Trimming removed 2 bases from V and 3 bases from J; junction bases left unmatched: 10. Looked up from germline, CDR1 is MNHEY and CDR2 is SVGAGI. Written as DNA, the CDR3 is TGTGCCAGCAGTTACATTTTTAGCGGGTCCGGCTACAATGAGCAGTTCTTC. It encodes CASSYIFSGSGYNEQFF.

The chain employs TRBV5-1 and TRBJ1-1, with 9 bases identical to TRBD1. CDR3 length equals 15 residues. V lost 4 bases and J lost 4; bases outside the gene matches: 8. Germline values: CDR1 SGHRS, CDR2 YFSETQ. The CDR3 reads CASSKGQGLSTEAFF. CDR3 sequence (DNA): TGCGCCAGCAGCAAGGGACAGGGCCTCAGCACTGAAGCTTTCTTT. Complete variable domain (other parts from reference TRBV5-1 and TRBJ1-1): KAGVTQTPRYLIKTRGQQVTLSCSPISGHRSVSWYQQTPGQGLQFLFEYFSETQRNKGNFPGRFSGRQFSNSRSEMNVSTLELGDSALYLCASSKGQGLSTEAFFGQGTRLTVV.

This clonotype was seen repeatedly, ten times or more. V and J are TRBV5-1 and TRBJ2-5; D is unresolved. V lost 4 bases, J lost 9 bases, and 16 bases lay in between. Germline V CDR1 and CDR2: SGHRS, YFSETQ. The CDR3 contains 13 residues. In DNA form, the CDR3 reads TGCGCCAGCAGCCCGGGCTGGGAAGTCGCCCAGTACTTC. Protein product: CASSPGWEVAQYF.

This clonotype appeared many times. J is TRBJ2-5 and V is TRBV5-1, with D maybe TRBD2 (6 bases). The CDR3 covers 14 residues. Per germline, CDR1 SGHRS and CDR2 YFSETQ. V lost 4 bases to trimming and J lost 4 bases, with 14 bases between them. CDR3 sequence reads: CASSPKGLGETQYF. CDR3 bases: TGCGCCAGCAGCCCGAAGGGACTTGGAGAGACCCAGTACTTC.

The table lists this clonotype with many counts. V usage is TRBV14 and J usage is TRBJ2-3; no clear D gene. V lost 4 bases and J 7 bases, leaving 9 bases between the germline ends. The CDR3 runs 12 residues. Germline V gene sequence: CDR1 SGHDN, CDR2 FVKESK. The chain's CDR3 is CASSRTEYTQYF. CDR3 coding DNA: TGTGCCAGCAGCCGGACGGAATATACGCAGTATTTT.

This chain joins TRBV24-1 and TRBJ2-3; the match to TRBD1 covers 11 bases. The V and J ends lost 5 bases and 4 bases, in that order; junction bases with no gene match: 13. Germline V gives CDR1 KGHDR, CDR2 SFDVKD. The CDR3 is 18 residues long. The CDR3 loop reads CATSVADGQGAESDTQYF. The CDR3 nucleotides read TGTGCCACCAGTGTCGCAGACGGACAGGGGGCTGAGTCAGATACGCAGTATTTT.

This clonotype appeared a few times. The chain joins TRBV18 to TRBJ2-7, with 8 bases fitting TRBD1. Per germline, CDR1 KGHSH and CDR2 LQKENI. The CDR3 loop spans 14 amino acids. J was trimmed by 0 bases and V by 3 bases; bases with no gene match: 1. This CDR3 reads CASSPTGASYEQYV. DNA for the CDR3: TGTGCCAGCTCACCGACAGGGGCCTCCTACGAGCAGTACGTC.